These 18 T cell receptor beta chains were sequenced from one sample in a study of T cell clones after liver transplantation. The data were produced by immunoSEQ multiplex PCR, yet TCRdb's version contains in-frame clones alone and is incomplete. The sample contains about 20,000 clones, roughly 80% of which appear only once. Sequenced here: CD8+ T cells from blood, sampled approximately 54 months after liver transplant. The source of these receptors is a human patient who received a liver transplant. Some T cells may be the graft donor's.

The rearrangement links TRBV10-3 to TRBJ1-1, with unresolved D. The germline V and J ends were trimmed by 2 bases and 2 bases, with 9 bases remaining between them. This CDR3 contains 14 residues. Germline V gives CDR1 ENHRY, CDR2 SYGVKD. CDR3 amino acids: CAISEGQVNTEAFF. The CDR3, as DNA: TGTGCCATCAGTGAGGGGCAGGTTAACACTGAAGCTTTCTTT.

The chain links TRBV4-1 to TRBJ1-5; no clear D. The CDR3 length is 15 residues. From germline, CDR1 is MGHRA and CDR2 YSYEKL. Trimming pared 2 bases from V and 0 bases from J, leaving 8 bases between. The chain's CDR3 is CASSQRPGSNQPQHF. The DNA of the CDR3 is TGCGCCAGCAGCCAACGTCCAGGTAGCAATCAGCCCCAGCATTTT.

In this sample, this clone turned up a few times. The chain has TRBV5-1 and TRBJ2-7; 8 positions agree with TRBD1. With 0 bases clipped from V and 6 bases from J, the junction kept 8 bases outside the gene matches. The germline V gene has CDR1 SGHRS and CDR2 YFSETQ. The CDR3 has 15 residues. The CDR3 DNA sequence: TGCGCCAGCAGCTTGGATGGGGCAGGGGGCCTCGAGCAGTACTTC. This gives the protein CASSLDGAGGLEQYF.

CDR3 coding DNA: TGTGCCAGCAGTTTAGGGCGAGAAGGGACTAATGAAAAACTGTTTTTT. Its protein is CASSLGREGTNEKLFF. The V gene is TRBV28, the J gene TRBJ1-4; no definite D call. The germline V gene encodes CDR1 MDHEN and CDR2 SYDVKM. This CDR3 region has 16 residues. Trimming shortened V by 2 bases and J by 2 bases, and 12 bases separated the two germline ends.

The rearrangement uses TRBV6-6 and TRBJ2-1; D remains ambiguous. The CDR3 length is 13 residues. The V gene lost 6 bases and the J gene lost 6 bases, with 12 bases spanning the gap. Germline V gene data show CDR1 as MNHNY and CDR2 as SVGAGI (reference sequence). CDR3 protein: CASSPLGGNEQFF. CDR3 DNA sequence: TGTGCCAGCAGCCCACTCGGCGGCAATGAGCAGTTCTTC.

The chain recombines TRBV27 with TRBJ2-3, with TRBD2 identical over 8 bases. Trimming at V came to 8 bases and at J to 7 bases, leaving 11 bases not matched to a gene. The germline V gene has CDR1 MNHEY and CDR2 SMNVEV (reference sequence). CDR3 size: 14 residues. The CDR3 coding sequence is TGTGCCAGCTCCCCCGGGGCGGGGGGTTATACGCAGTATTTT. Translation: CASSPGAGGYTQYF.

The chain employs TRBV6-5 and TRBJ2-5; D remains unclear. The V end lost 7 bases, the J end lost 5 bases, and 8 bases lay between the germline ends. The CDR3 is made up of 11 amino acids. The germline CDR1 and CDR2 sequences are MNHEY and SVGAGI. CDR3 loop: CASITEETQYF. In nucleotides, the CDR3 is TGTGCCAGCATCACGGAGGAGACCCAGTACTTC.

This chain joins TRBV27 and TRBJ2-2; D uncertain. Germline CDR1 and CDR2: MNHEY and SMNVEV (reference sequence). Trimming shortened V by 8 bases and J by 6 bases, and 4 bases separated the two germline ends. This CDR3 is built from 10 residues. The CDR3: CASGPGELFF. The DNA for the CDR3 is TGTGCCAGCGGTCCCGGGGAGCTGTTTTTT.

The J gene is TRBJ1-1, the V gene TRBV9; TRBD1 matches 8 bases. Germline values: CDR1 SGDLS, CDR2 YYNGEE. V lost 1 base and J lost 5; bases outside the gene matches: 4. CDR3 size: 14 residues. The CDR3 reads CASSVQGAWTEAFF. The CDR3 coding sequence is TGTGCCAGCAGCGTACAGGGGGCGTGGACTGAAGCTTTCTTT.

J is TRBJ2-5 and V is TRBV27; the match to TRBD2 covers 7 bases. The V segment lost 5 bases and the J segment 3 bases; nucleotides outside the gene matches: 3. The CDR3 spans 13 residues. Per germline, CDR1 MNHEY and CDR2 SMNVEV (reference sequence). The CDR3 reads CASSGLDEETQYF. The DNA for the CDR3 is TGTGCCAGCAGTGGACTAGACGAAGAGACCCAGTACTTC.

This clone was seen a single time. The J gene is TRBJ2-3, the V gene TRBV7-7; TRBD2 matches at 12 bases. V shed 7 bases, J shed 5 bases, and the junction held 10 bases outside the gene matches. Germline lookup yields CDR1 SSHAT and CDR2 FNYEAQ (reference sequence). This CDR3 comprises 16 residues. CDR3 sequence: CASKPLAGGLGDTQYF. CDR3 DNA sequence: TGTGCCAGCAAGCCCCTAGCGGGGGGGCTGGGAGATACGCAGTATTTT.

V gene TRBV9 combines with J gene TRBJ1-4; D gene unclear. V lost 6 bases and J lost 3, with 12 bases in between. This CDR3 comprises 14 residues. Per germline, CDR1 SGDLS and CDR2 YYNGEE. The CDR3 spells CASTLGGSNEKLFF. The CDR3 bases are TGTGCCAGCACCCTTGGAGGTTCTAATGAAAAACTGTTTTTT. Combining the CDR3 with reference TRBV9 and TRBJ1-4 gives the whole variable domain DSGVTQTPKHLITATGQRVTLRCSPRSGDLSVYWYQQSLDQGLQFLIQYYNGEERAKGNILERFSAQQFPDLHSELNLSSLELGDSALYFCASTLGGSNEKLFFGSGTQLSVL.

The chain has TRBV13 and TRBJ2-1; D gene unclear. Trimming took off 0 bases at V and 3 bases at J, with 12 bases between the two ends. CDR3 length: 16 residues. Germline lookup yields CDR1 PRHDT and CDR2 FYEKMQ (reference sequence). In DNA, the CDR3 is TGTGCCAGCAGCTTAGGGGTGGTGTGGCACTACAATGAGCAGTTCTTC. Amino acids: CASSLGVVWHYNEQFF.

The rearrangement links TRBV11-2 to TRBJ2-5; 7 positions agree with TRBD1. The CDR3 consists of 15 residues. The germline gives CDR1 SGHAT, CDR2 FQNNGV. The V segment lost 5 bases and the J segment 1 base; nucleotides outside the gene matches: 7. In DNA form, the CDR3 reads TGTGCCAGCAGCCTGATAGGGACAGCCCAAGAGACCCAGTACTTC. As protein: CASSLIGTAQETQYF.

This clone was counted a few times. This sample also contains other DNA sequences that code for the same CDR3. The CDR3 bases are TGTGCCAGCAGTGTAGGCAACGAGCAGTACTTC. Its protein is CASSVGNEQYF. V and J are TRBV6-1 and TRBJ2-7, with D uncertain. The CDR3 loop spans 11 amino acids. From germline, CDR1 is MNHNS and CDR2 SASEGT. The ends were cut back, 4 bases at V and 5 bases at J, with 6 bases in the middle.

This clone came up a few times. This chain joins TRBV6-5 and TRBJ1-5; 10 positions match TRBD1. Germline loops: CDR1 MNHEY, CDR2 SVGAGI. The V and J ends lost 5 bases and 2 bases, in that order; junction bases with no gene match: 3. The CDR3 sequence is 15 residues long. CDR3 sequence: CASSSGQGGNQPQHF. Here the CDR3 DNA reads TGTGCCAGCAGTAGCGGACAGGGGGGCAATCAGCCCCAGCATTTT.

The chain recombines TRBV6-5 with TRBJ1-4; D might be TRBD1 (6 bases). Trimming cost V 0 bases and J 8 bases, with 13 bases left between them. The CDR3 length is 15 residues. Germline CDR1 MNHEY, CDR2 SVGAGI. The CDR3 loop is CASSYSSDRNEKLFF. The CDR3 DNA is TGTGCCAGCAGTTACTCTTCCGACAGGAACGAAAAACTGTTTTTT.

This chain connects TRBV5-5 to TRBJ1-5, with D perhaps matching TRBD1 (6 bases). The V and J ends lost 4 bases and 5 bases respectively, with 19 bases between them. Germline CDR1 SGHKS, CDR2 YYEKEE (reference sequence). The CDR3 runs to 16 residues. The chain's CDR3 is CASSHVGAGYDQPQHF. The CDR3 DNA follows: TGTGCCAGCAGCCACGTGGGGGCTGGGTATGATCAGCCCCAGCATTTT.